These T cell receptor beta chains were read from a single sample in a study of shared clonotypes between healthy human individuals. Profiling relied on immunoSEQ multiplex PCR, and the TCRdb table lists in-frame clones only, not all of them. The sample holds some 2,100,000 clones, under 95% seen once. The sequenced sample was naive CD8+ T cells from PBMCs. The receptor source for this set is a man younger than 35 in good health. Some clones in this sample may be carry-over from other donors' samples. The CDR3 runs from the conserved cysteine through the conserved F or W. D genes are given only for firm matches. Clone size is shown for a subset of rows, as once, few, many or a class of expanded clone.

j_gene	d_gene	abundance	v_gene	CDR3nt	CDR3aa
TRBJ2-7	.	.	TRBV9	TGTGCCAGCAGCGTATTAGGGGACGGGGAGCAGTACTTC	CASSVLGDGEQYF
TRBJ2-5	.	.	TRBV18	TGTGCCAGCTCACCACGTGCGGAGTACCGGGGAAGTCCCCTTGAGGGAGAGACCCAGTACTTC	CASSPRAEYRGSPLEGETQYF
TRBJ2-1	.	.	TRBV4-1	TGCGCCAGCAGCCAAGGTTGGAATGAGCAGTTCTTC	CASSQGWNEQFF
TRBJ2-1	.	.	TRBV6-5	TGTGCCAGCAAATCCCTCGCTGCCTCTCTTTTCTTC	CASKSLAASLFF
TRBJ2-1	.	.	TRBV29-1	TGCAGCGCGGACGGGTCCTCGCGCTCCTACAATGAGCAGTTCTTC	CSADGSSRSYNEQFF
TRBJ2-7	TRBD2	.	TRBV6-5	TGTGCCAGCAGTCAGACTAGCGGGACGTTCTACGAGCAGTACTTC	CASSQTSGTFYEQYF
TRBJ2-1	.	.	TRBV11-2	TGTGCCAGCAGCTTGACCTTGAGCTCCTACAATGAGCAGTTCTTC	CASSLTLSSYNEQFF
TRBJ2-1	.	.	TRBV5-1	TGCGCCAGCAGCTTGGCTACAAGCTCCTACAATGAGCAGTTCTTC	CASSLATSSYNEQFF
TRBJ1-1	.	.	TRBV6-6	TGTGCCAGCTCGCTGGACAGATTGAACACTGAAGCTTTCTTT	CASSLDRLNTEAFF
TRBJ2-1	.	.	TRBV5-4	TGTGCCAGCAGCTTACCGTACAATGAGCAGTTCTTC	CASSLPYNEQFF
TRBJ2-7	TRBD1	.	TRBV10-3	TGTGCCATCAGTTTCGACAGGGCCTACGAGCAGTACTTC	CAISFDRAYEQYF
TRBJ2-2	.	.	TRBV27	TGTGCCAGCAGTCTCCTAAACGGGGAGCTGTTTTTT	CASSLLNGELFF
TRBJ1-1	.	.	TRBV7-9	TGTGCCAGCAGCTTAGCGTCTTTAACAGAGGTGAACACTGAAGCTTTCTTT	CASSLASLTEVNTEAFF
TRBJ2-3	TRBD1	.	TRBV2	TGTGCCAGCAGTCGACGACAGGGGGCATCTACAGATACGCAGTATTTT	CASSRRQGASTDTQYF
TRBJ1-1	.	.	TRBV5-4	TGTGCCAGCAGCGCAGGACGGCTGAACACTGAAGCTTTCTTT	CASSAGRLNTEAFF
TRBJ1-5	.	.	TRBV6-6	TGTGCCAGCAGTCAAGGGGGGGGTAGCAATCAGCCCCAGCATTTT	CASSQGGGSNQPQHF
TRBJ2-1	TRBD2	.	TRBV15	TGTGCCACCAGCAGTCTAGCGGGAGGAGGCAACAATGAGCAGTTCTTC	CATSSLAGGGNNEQFF
TRBJ2-1	TRBD1	once	TRBV9	TGTGCCAGCAGCGGCAGGGGGCGCCCTGAGGGGAATGAGCAGTTCTTC	CASSGRGRPEGNEQFF
TRBJ1-2	TRBD1	.	TRBV27	TGTGCCAGCCGACGACAGGGTACCTATGGCTACACCTTC	CASRRQGTYGYTF
TRBJ2-1	TRBD1	.	TRBV5-6	TGTGCCAGCAGCTTCGCAGGGGGCGTCTGGGATGAGCAGTTCTTC	CASSFAGGVWDEQFF
TRBJ1-4	TRBD1	.	TRBV27	TGTGCCAGCAGACAACCGGGACAGTCTAATGAAAAACTGTTTTTT	CASRQPGQSNEKLFF
TRBJ1-1	.	once	TRBV28	TGTGCCAGCAGTTTGGAGGCAGGGAGGACTGAAGCTTTCTTT	CASSLEAGRTEAFF
TRBJ1-2	.	.	TRBV9	TGTGCCAGCAGCGTAGTAGGTCGAGCTAACTATGGCTACACCTTC	CASSVVGRANYGYTF
TRBJ2-1	TRBD2	.	TRBV10-2	TGCGCCAGCAGTGCATCTAGCGGGACCCTCTCCTACAATGAGCAGTTCTTC	CASSASSGTLSYNEQFF
TRBJ2-3	.	.	TRBV12-1	TGTGCCAGCAGCTTTGCCCCTAGCGGGGGCTCGGATACGCAGTATTTT	CASSFAPSGGSDTQYF
TRBJ1-2	.	.	TRBV9	TGTGCCAGCAGCGTGGCGATGGAGGGAGGCTACACCTTC	CASSVAMEGGYTF
TRBJ2-5	.	.	TRBV28	TGTGCCAGCAGTTTCGGCATCGCGCGACAGACCCCGGGGGAGACCCAGTACTTC	CASSFGIARQTPGETQYF
TRBJ1-5	TRBD1	.	TRBV7-6	TGTGCCAGCAGCCCACGGACAGGGACAGATCAGCCCCAGCATTTT	CASSPRTGTDQPQHF
TRBJ1-4	.	.	TRBV15	TGTGCCACCAGCAGAGACCTTGGGGGACCAAATGAAAAACTGTTTTTT	CATSRDLGGPNEKLFF
TRBJ1-3	.	.	TRBV15	TGTGCCACTGCGGCCGCAGGAGGAAACACCATATATTTT	CATAAAGGNTIYF
TRBJ1-1	.	.	TRBV7-6	TGTGCCAGCAGCCCAGGGGTAACCACGTTGAACACTGAAGCTTTCTTT	CASSPGVTTLNTEAFF
TRBJ1-1	.	.	TRBV18	TGTGCCAGCTCAGATTTCAGGGGTATTGAAGCTTTCTTT	CASSDFRGIEAFF
TRBJ1-2	TRBD1	.	TRBV4-2	TGTGCCAGCAGCCAACCGCTCTTGACAGGGACAAAGTATGGCTACACCTTC	CASSQPLLTGTKYGYTF
TRBJ2-5	TRBD2	once	TRBV11-2	TGTGCCAGCAGCTTAGGGGGGGGAAGGGAGACCCAGTACTTC	CASSLGGGRETQYF
TRBJ2-7	TRBD2	.	TRBV7-9	TGTGCCAGCAGCCCCCCAACTAGCGGGAGCTACGAGCAGTACTTC	CASSPPTSGSYEQYF
TRBJ2-7	.	.	TRBV4-2	TGTGCCAGCAGCCCTGGGGGCTACGAGCAGTACTTC	CASSPGGYEQYF
TRBJ1-1	.	.	TRBV9	TGTGCCAGCAGCCCGTATGGAAGGATCACTGAAGCTTTCTTT	CASSPYGRITEAFF
TRBJ1-2	.	.	TRBV27	TGTGCCAGCAGCTCCTGGGACACGGATGGCTACACCTTC	CASSSWDTDGYTF
TRBJ2-5	TRBD2	.	TRBV5-1	TGCGCCAGCAGCTTGGGAGGGCGGGAGACCCAAGAGACCCAGTACTTC	CASSLGGRETQETQYF
TRBJ1-5	.	.	TRBV27	TGTGCCAGCAGTTCGACCCAAATCGGACGGCAGCCCCAGCATTTT	CASSSTQIGRQPQHF
TRBJ1-5	TRBD1	.	TRBV9	TGTGCCAGCAGCGACAGGGGGAACCAGCCCCAGCATTTT	CASSDRGNQPQHF
TRBJ1-5	.	.	TRBV30	TGTGCCTGGAGGCCGGACAGCTCTAGCAATCAGCCCCAGCATTTT	CAWRPDSSSNQPQHF
TRBJ2-5	.	.	TRBV21-1	TGTGCCAGCAGCTCGCGACAGGGGCAAGAGACCCAGTACTTC	CASSSRQGQETQYF
TRBJ2-4	.	.	TRBV25-1	TGTGCCAGCAGTGGTTGGGTCGAGAATACAGCCAAAAACATTCAGTACTTC	CASSGWVENTAKNIQYF
TRBJ2-2	.	.	TRBV19	TGTGCCAGTAGTACCCCCTCCCGGGACCCTAACACCGGGGAGCTGTTTTTT	CASSTPSRDPNTGELFF
TRBJ2-7	TRBD2	.	TRBV25-1	TGTGCCAGCAGTGAATCGTATAGCGGGTACGAGCAGTACTTC	CASSESYSGYEQYF
TRBJ1-2	.	.	TRBV29-1	TGCAGCGTGTATGGGGGGGACTATGGCTACACCTTC	CSVYGGDYGYTF
TRBJ1-5	.	.	TRBV27	TGTGCCAGCAGTCACAACAGGGACGTTGAGGCTCAGCCCCAGCATTTT	CASSHNRDVEAQPQHF
TRBJ2-3	TRBD2	.	TRBV6-5	TGTGCCAGCAGTTACTCCGCGGGAGTCGCCTCCGATACGCAGTATTTT	CASSYSAGVASDTQYF
TRBJ1-4	.	once	TRBV25-1	TGTGCCAGCAGTGGAGACACCGATCCTAATGAAAAACTGTTTTTT	CASSGDTDPNEKLFF
TRBJ2-2	.	.	TRBV7-9	TGTGCCAGCAGCATAGGGGGGAGCGGGGAGCTGTTTTTT	CASSIGGSGELFF
TRBJ1-1	.	.	TRBV9	TGTGCCAGCAGCGTAGACGGGGGGGCCACTGAAGCTTTCTTT	CASSVDGGATEAFF
TRBJ1-5	.	few	TRBV28	TGTGCCAGCAGTTTAGACCGGAAGGGCAATCAGCCCCAGCATTTT	CASSLDRKGNQPQHF
TRBJ1-3	.	once	TRBV27	TGTGCCAGCAGTTTAGGACAGCACTCTGGAAACACCATATATTTT	CASSLGQHSGNTIYF
TRBJ2-7	TRBD2	.	TRBV11-2	TGTGCCAGCAGCTCTGGACTAGTCCTCCCCTTCGAGCAGTACTTC	CASSSGLVLPFEQYF
TRBJ2-5	TRBD2	once	TRBV6-4	TGTGCCAGCAGTGACTCCATGATAGCGGGAGGGCGCAGCCAAGAGACCCAGTACTTC	CASSDSMIAGGRSQETQYF
TRBJ2-7	TRBD1	once	TRBV27	TGTGCCAGCAGTCTATCCCCCGGGACAGCTAAGCACGAGCAGTACTTC	CASSLSPGTAKHEQYF